The TCR beta chain under discussion was sequenced for a study of T cells in tuberculosis. Regarding the study as a whole: Using the GMM-specific repertoire gave about 85% accuracy versus over 60% with motifs. Smaller alpha distances in active tuberculosis partly reflected shorter CDR3-alpha lengths. Active tuberculosis TCR-alpha repertoires lay closer to GMM-specific TCRs than IGRA-negative controls, suggesting clonal expansion. Samples were chosen by availability of cryopreserved specimens.

Here immunoSEQ multiplex PCR was the method, and the copy in TCRdb shows in-frame clones only, minus some. The table has about 41,000 clones, 95% seen once. Turning to this clone: No antigen is known for it.

With 4 bases removed from V and 0 bases from J, the gap between germline ends came to 10 bases. Germline V gene lookup returns CDR1 SGHRS and CDR2 YFSETQ. The CDR3 covers 15 residues. Sequencing was performed on PBMCs. V is TRBV5-1 and J is TRBJ1-4; D is perhaps TRBD1 (5 bases). The clonotype originates from a donor aged 10-29 years with latent tuberculosis or without tuberculosis infection. CDR3 sequence (DNA): TGCGCCAGCAGCGCGATGACAGCAACTAATGAAAAACTGTTTTTT. It is translated as CASSAMTATNEKLFF.